This T cell receptor (beta chain) was recovered during a study of graft-versus-host responses after intestinal transplantation. The authors seeded about 200,000 CFSE-labeled responder cells together with about 200,000 irradiated stimulator cells tagged with violet dye. TCRdb keeps only in-frame clones here, not all; method: immunoSEQ multiplex PCR. The sample shows roughly 14,000 clones, 25% to 35% of them seen only once. The CDR3 contains 13 residues. Germline CDR1 MNHNS, CDR2 SASEGT. V was pared by 0 bases and J by 3 bases, with 5 bases between. This TCR was sampled from a human patient who received an intestinal transplant. The V and J genes are TRBV6-1 and TRBJ1-1; D uncertain. Material: alloreactive CD4+ T cells from a mixed lymphocyte reaction culture, obtained before intestinal transplant. Subset noted: CFSE-low proliferating T cells sorted from roughly six-day pre-transplant mixed lymphocyte reaction (GvH or HvG direction). The CDR3 DNA follows: TGTGCCAGCAGTGAAGCTGGATACACTGAAGCTTTCTTT. It yields the protein CASSEAGYTEAFF.